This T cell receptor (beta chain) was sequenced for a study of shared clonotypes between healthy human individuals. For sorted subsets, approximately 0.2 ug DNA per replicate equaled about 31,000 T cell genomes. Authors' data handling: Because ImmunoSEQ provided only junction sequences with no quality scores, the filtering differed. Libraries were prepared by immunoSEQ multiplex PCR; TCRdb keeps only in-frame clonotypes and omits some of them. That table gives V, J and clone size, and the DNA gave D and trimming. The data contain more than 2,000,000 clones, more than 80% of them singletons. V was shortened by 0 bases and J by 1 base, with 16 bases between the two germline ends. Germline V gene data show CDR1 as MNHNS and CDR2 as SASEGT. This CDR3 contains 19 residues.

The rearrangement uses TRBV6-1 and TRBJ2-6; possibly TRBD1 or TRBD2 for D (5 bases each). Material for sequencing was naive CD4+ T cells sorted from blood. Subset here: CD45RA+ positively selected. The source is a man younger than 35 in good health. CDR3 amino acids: CASSEATGTPVSGANVLTF. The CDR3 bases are TGTGCCAGCAGTGAAGCCACCGGGACGCCAGTTTCTGGGGCCAACGTCCTGACTTTC.